Listed here are 31 T cell receptor beta chains from one sample, sequenced in a study of immune evolution from preneoplasia to lung adenocarcinoma. The repertoire was sequenced with immunoSEQ multiplex PCR; TCRdb's copy has only in-frame clones and lacks some. The sample lists approximately 7,000 clones, 70% to 80% seen once, with 2.5% to 3% in the top ten. Material: FFPE invasive lung adenocarcinoma tissue. The source is a person aged 35-55 years with lung adenocarcinoma.

The rearrangement joins TRBV7-9 to TRBJ2-3, with 8 bases that match TRBD2. J lost 1 base, V lost 0 bases, and 3 bases had no gene match. In germline, CDR1 is SEHNR, CDR2 FQNEAQ (reference sequence). The CDR3 runs 16 residues. CDR3: CASSLALAGRTDTQYF. The CDR3, as DNA: TGTGCCAGCAGCTTAGCGCTAGCGGGCCGCACAGATACGCAGTATTTT.

The V call is TRBV7-2, the J call TRBJ1-5; a weak D match, TRBD1 (5 bases). Germline values: CDR1 SGHTA, CDR2 FQGNSA. V lost 2 bases and J lost 2, with 10 bases in between. The CDR3 loop spans 15 amino acids. CDR3 sequence reads: CASSLRSGGNQPQHF. The DNA for the CDR3 is TGTGCCAGCAGCTTAAGGTCGGGGGGCAATCAGCCCCAGCATTTT.

The chain is built from TRBV6-4 and TRBJ1-5; maybe TRBD1 (6 bases). Germline V gene data show CDR1 as MRHNA and CDR2 as SNTAGT. CDR3 length equals 15 residues. Trimming left V 3 bases short and J 4 bases short, with 13 bases between. The CDR3 loop reads CASSEAAGTNQPQHF. The CDR3 nucleotides are TGTGCCAGCAGTGAAGCGGCAGGGACAAATCAGCCCCAGCATTTT.

In DNA, the CDR3 is TGCGCCAGCAGCTTGGGATCGGGAGGACGCACAGATACGCAGTATTTT. Protein sequence: CASSLGSGGRTDTQYF. The chain combines TRBV5-1 with TRBJ2-3, with TRBD2 matching over 7 bases. The V gene's germline CDR1 is SGHRS and CDR2 YFSETQ. CDR3 size: 16 residues. The V gene end was trimmed by 0 bases and the J gene end by 1 base; junction bases not matched to a gene: 5.

The chain employs TRBV4-3 and TRBJ2-7, with TRBD1 as a possible D gene (5 bases). The V end lost 0 bases, the J end lost 2 bases, and 8 bases lay between the germline ends. CDR1 is LGHNA and CDR2 is YSLEER in the germline V gene. The CDR3 is 14 amino acids. CDR3 residues: CASSQDPGPYEQYF. CDR3 DNA: TGCGCCAGCAGCCAAGATCCAGGGCCCTACGAGCAGTACTTC.

This chain connects TRBV6-1 to TRBJ2-7; the D gene is possibly TRBD2 (5 bases). Trimming pared 5 bases from V and 7 bases from J, leaving 9 bases between. This CDR3 region has 11 residues. Germline-derived CDR1 and CDR2 are MNHNS and SASEGT. CDR3 region: CASSLGSEQYF. The CDR3 bases are TGTGCCAGCAGTCTAGGGAGTGAGCAGTACTTC.

V and J are TRBV30 and TRBJ1-1, with no clear D. The germline V and J ends were trimmed by 5 bases and 1 base, with 5 bases remaining between them. This CDR3 region has 11 residues. Germline V CDR1 and CDR2: GTSNPN, SVGIG (reference sequence). For the CDR3, the DNA is TGTGCCTGGGAGCGGAACACTGAAGCTTTCTTT. This sequence encodes CAWERNTEAFF.

This chain uses TRBV28 with TRBJ2-7; 13 nucleotides line up with TRBD2. Germline V gives CDR1 MDHEN, CDR2 SYDVKM. V was pared by 5 bases and J by 2 bases, with 6 bases of the junction left unmatched. The CDR3 length is 16 residues. The CDR3 reads CASSDGGTSGAYEQYF. In nucleotides, the CDR3 is TGTGCCAGCAGTGACGGGGGGACTAGCGGGGCCTACGAGCAGTACTTC.

The genes are TRBV7-8 and TRBJ1-5; D possibly corresponds to TRBD1 (5 bases). Per germline, CDR1 SGHVS and CDR2 FQNEAQ. The V end lost 1 base, the J end lost 2 bases, and 12 bases lay between the germline ends. The CDR3 length is 16 residues. The CDR3: CASSLVGGSRNQPQHF. DNA for the CDR3: TGTGCCAGCAGCTTAGTCGGGGGATCGCGCAATCAGCCCCAGCATTTT. Combining the CDR3 with reference TRBV7-8 and TRBJ1-5 gives the whole variable domain GAGVSQSPRYKVAKRGQDVALRCDPISGHVSLFWYQQALGQGPEFLTYFQNEAQLDKSGLPSDRFFAERPEGSVSTLKIQRTQQEDSAVYLCASSLVGGSRNQPQHFGDGTRLSIL.

The genes are TRBV11-2 and TRBJ2-7; TRBD2 aligns across 10 bases. Germline V gene sequence: CDR1 SGHAT, CDR2 FQNNGV. V was clipped by 3 bases and J by 0 bases; unmatched bases: 2. This CDR3 comprises 15 residues. CDR3 protein: CASSFLAGDSYEQYF. In DNA, the CDR3 is TGTGCCAGCAGCTTTCTAGCGGGAGACTCCTACGAGCAGTACTTC.

The gene calls are TRBV2 and TRBJ1-3; no firm D call. Germline-derived CDR1 and CDR2 are SNHLY and FYNNEI. CDR3 length: 12 residues. The V end was cut by 3 bases, the J end by 2 bases, with 2 bases between. In DNA, the CDR3 is TGTGCCAGCAGTGAGCCTGGAAACACCATATATTTT. Translating it yields CASSEPGNTIYF.

The chain employs TRBV29-1 and TRBJ1-2; D might be TRBD1 (6 bases). This CDR3 is 14 amino acids long. V lost 5 bases and J 2 bases, leaving 15 bases between the germline ends. The germline gives CDR1 SQVTM, CDR2 ANQGSEA. For the CDR3, the DNA is TGCAGCGTTCCCCCCCAGGGGCGAAACTATGGCTACACCTTC. Translating gives CSVPPQGRNYGYTF.

In nucleotides, the CDR3 is TGTGCCACCAGCAAAGATGGGGGAAACAATGAGCAGTTCTTC. Its translation: CATSKDGGNNEQFF. The rearrangement joins TRBV15 to TRBJ2-1; D may correspond to TRBD1 or TRBD2 (5 bases each). V lost 4 bases and J lost 5, with 12 bases in between. There are 14 residues in the CDR3. The V gene's germline CDR1 is LNHNV and CDR2 YYDKDF (reference sequence).

V gene TRBV6-1 combines with J gene TRBJ2-2, with 8 bases aligning to TRBD1. J lost 4 bases, V lost 10 bases, and 11 bases had no gene match. This CDR3 has 15 amino acids. Germline V lookup: CDR1 MNHNS, CDR2 SASEGT. This CDR3 reads CATSLTGAGTGELFF. The CDR3 DNA sequence: TGTGCCACAAGTTTGACAGGGGCGGGCACCGGGGAGCTGTTTTTT.

The chain has TRBV7-6 and TRBJ2-7; TRBD2 is a possible D gene (5 bases). The germline V gene has CDR1 SGHVS and CDR2 FNYEAQ. The CDR3 length is 13 residues. V lost 1 base, J lost 7 bases, and 11 bases lay in between. This CDR3 reads CASSLGRGWEQYF. The CDR3 DNA sequence: TGTGCCAGCAGCTTAGGTCGAGGGTGGGAGCAGTACTTC.

This chain connects TRBV30 to TRBJ2-1, with 8 bases lining up with TRBD2. The CDR3 runs 14 residues. Germline CDR1 is GTSNPN and CDR2 is SVGIG (reference sequence). V trimming: 3 bases; J trimming: 2 bases; junction bases outside the gene matches: 3. The CDR3 coding sequence is TGTGCCTGGAGGCGGGAGGACCCCTACAATGAGCAGTTCTTC. This translates into CAWRREDPYNEQFF.

The chain carries TRBV7-9 and TRBJ1-4; 9 nucleotides agree with TRBD1. This CDR3 is 15 amino acids long. Germline lookup yields CDR1 SEHNR and CDR2 FQNEAQ (reference sequence). V lost 5 bases, J lost 3 bases, and 4 bases stayed unmatched. The CDR3 spells CASSPQGAPNEKLFF. In nucleotides, the CDR3 is TGTGCCAGCAGCCCACAGGGGGCGCCTAATGAAAAACTGTTTTTT. The complete variable domain, with remaining parts taken from reference TRBV7-9 and TRBJ1-4, reads DTGVSQNPRHKITKRGQNVTFRCDPISEHNRLYWYRQTLGQGPEFLTYFQNEAQLEKSRLLSDRFSAERPKGSFSTLEIQRTEQGDSAMYLCASSPQGAPNEKLFFGSGTQLSVL.

The chain carries TRBV4-1 and TRBJ2-5; D remains unclear. The CDR3 totals 15 residues. Germline assignment: CDR1 MGHRA and CDR2 YSYEKL. Trimming shortened V by 1 base and J by 5 bases, and 14 bases separated the two germline ends. In nucleotides, the CDR3 is TGCGCCAGCAGCCAAGTAGCCCGGCGATGGGAGACCCAGTACTTC. Translation gives CASSQVARRWETQYF.

V usage is TRBV7-9 and J usage is TRBJ1-1, with D tentatively TRBD1 (6 bases). The CDR3 has 15 amino acids. Trimming took off 1 base at V and 6 bases at J, with 15 bases between the two ends. Germline V lookup: CDR1 SEHNR, CDR2 FQNEAQ (reference sequence). The CDR3 DNA sequence: TGTGCCAGCAGCTTAGGTCGGACAGTAATCGCTGAAGCTTTCTTT. Translation: CASSLGRTVIAEAFF.

V gene TRBV28 combines with J gene TRBJ1-2; 7 nucleotides agree with TRBD1. Germline CDR1 MDHEN, CDR2 SYDVKM. V dropped 2 bases and J dropped 8; count of bases not matched to a gene: 8. This CDR3 has 14 residues. In DNA, the CDR3 is TGTGCCAGCAGTTTACTCGACAGGGTGGGGGGCTACACCTTC. Translated, it gives CASSLLDRVGGYTF.

CDR3 bases: TGTGCCAGCAGCGTAGAAACTAGCGGGAGGGAGGCCAAAAACATTCAGTACTTC. It encodes CASSVETSGREAKNIQYF. The chain is built from TRBV9 and TRBJ2-4; 13 bases map to TRBD2. The CDR3 length is 18 residues. Trimming took 0 bases from V and 1 from J; bases not matched to a gene: 4. Germline CDR1 is SGDLS and CDR2 is YYNGEE.

The chain employs TRBV5-1 and TRBJ2-2; no reliable D call. This CDR3 region has 16 residues. Per the germline V gene, CDR1 is SGHRS and CDR2 is YFSETQ. Trimming cost V 1 base and J 1 base, with 11 bases left between them. The DNA of the CDR3 is TGCGCCAGCAGCTTGTCTAGTTCGAAGAACACCGGGGAGCTGTTTTTT. It translates to CASSLSSSKNTGELFF.

J is TRBJ1-5 and V is TRBV30; 8 bases map to TRBD1. Trimming at V came to 1 base and at J to 5 bases, leaving 4 bases not matched to a gene. This CDR3 region has 14 residues. The germline CDR1 and CDR2 sequences are GTSNPN and SVGIG (reference sequence). As DNA, the CDR3 is TGTGCCTGGAGTGGAGGACAGGGAGATCAGCCCCAGCATTTT. Translated: CAWSGGQGDQPQHF.

The rearrangement links TRBV7-8 to TRBJ2-2, with 7 bases matching TRBD2. After removal of 2 bases from V and 4 bases from J, the junction contained 4 bases not matched to a gene. Germline V gene data show CDR1 as SGHVS and CDR2 as FQNEAQ. The CDR3 runs 15 residues. The CDR3, as DNA: TGTGCCAGCAGCTTATGGGGAGGGCCCACCGGGGAGCTGTTTTTT. Translated: CASSLWGGPTGELFF.

J is TRBJ2-3 and V is TRBV6-4; D gene uncertain. The V gene lost 3 bases and the J gene lost 1 base, with 5 bases spanning the gap. This CDR3 spans 13 amino acids. Germline V gene data show CDR1 as MRHNA and CDR2 as SNTAGT. Here the CDR3 DNA reads TGTGCCAGCAGTGATCAGGGCACAGATACGCAGTATTTT. Translating gives CASSDQGTDTQYF.

The chain recombines TRBV19 with TRBJ1-4; perhaps TRBD1 as D (5 bases). The CDR3 spans 15 residues. The V end was cut by 4 bases, the J end by 0 bases, with 9 bases between. Germline-derived CDR1 and CDR2 are LNHDA and SQIVND (reference sequence). CDR3 DNA: TGTGCCAGTAGTAAGGGCAGGGCAACTAATGAAAAACTGTTTTTT. This encodes CASSKGRATNEKLFF.

The chain uses TRBV6-5 and TRBJ2-5; 10 bases match TRBD2. Germline V gene sequence: CDR1 MNHEY, CDR2 SVGAGI. V lost 1 base and J lost 5; bases outside the gene matches: 7. This CDR3 is built from 16 residues. CDR3 coding DNA: TGTGCCAGCAGTTACTTATTAGCGGGGGGTTTGGAGACCCAGTACTTC. Translating gives CASSYLLAGGLETQYF.

The chain couples TRBV6-5 to TRBJ1-4; D unresolved. CDR3 size: 14 residues. Germline V CDR1 and CDR2: MNHEY, SVGAGI. Between the trimmed V and J ends, which lost 3 bases and 6 bases, there was a span of 11 bases. In DNA, the CDR3 is TGTGCCAGCAGTTATGTCCAGTCAGATGAAAAACTGTTTTTT. Protein: CASSYVQSDEKLFF.

V usage is TRBV21-1 and J usage is TRBJ1-1. TRBV21-1 is a known pseudogene. The CDR3 extends over 14 amino acids. This chain's CDR3 is CAREGSGLNTEAFF. The CDR3, as DNA: TGTGCCAGGGAGGGGTCGGGGCTGAACACTGAAGCTTTCTTT.

The rearrangement uses TRBV9 and TRBJ2-3, with 9 bases identical to TRBD2. Trimming at V came to 0 bases and at J to 7 bases, leaving 3 bases not matched to a gene. This CDR3 has 14 residues. CDR1 and CDR2 (germline): SGDLS, YYNGEE. CDR3 amino acids: CASSVVAGANTQYF. The CDR3 coding sequence is TGTGCCAGCAGCGTAGTAGCGGGGGCCAATACGCAGTATTTT. The full variable domain, with the rest looked up from reference TRBV9 and TRBJ2-3, is DSGVTQTPKHLITATGQRVTLRCSPRSGDLSVYWYQQSLDQGLQFLIQYYNGEERAKGNILERFSAQQFPDLHSELNLSSLELGDSALYFCASSVVAGANTQYFGPGTRLTVL.

This clone is a singleton in its sample. The chain carries TRBV2 and TRBJ1-2, with D possibly being TRBD1 (6 bases). Trimming stripped 7 bases from V and 3 bases from J, with 15 bases between. This CDR3 has 14 residues. The germline V gene has CDR1 SNHLY and CDR2 FYNNEI. The CDR3 loop is CASTKQGGDYGYTF. Here the CDR3 DNA reads TGTGCCAGCACTAAACAGGGCGGAGACTATGGCTACACCTTC. The full variable domain, completed using reference TRBV2 and TRBJ1-2, is EPEVTQTPSHQVTQMGQEVILRCVPISNHLYFYWYRQILGQKVEFLVSFYNNEISEKSEIFDDQFSVERPDGSNFTLKIRSTKLEDSAMYFCASTKQGGDYGYTFGSGTRLTVV.